The entry below gives a single T cell receptor beta chain sequence along with its context. This entry belongs to a study of blood T cell repertoires in COVID-19. The table came from immunoSEQ multiplex PCR; TCRdb's copy has only in-frame clones and leaves some out. This table holds over 90,000 clones, over 70% found once. The CDR3 runs 16 residues. This sequence was found in a man older than 75 with active or convalescent COVID-19. Sequenced sample: peripheral blood. The chain is built from TRBV21-1 and TRBJ2-6; the table calls TRBD1, which could not be checked here. TRBV21-1 is a pseudogene segment. CDR3 sequence: CASSPQGSSGANVLTF. The CDR3 DNA follows: TGTGCCAGCAGCCCCCAGGGTTCCTCTGGTGCCAACGTCCTGACTTTC.